The 23 T cell receptor beta chains reported below all come from one sample, sequenced in a study of radiotherapy plus CTLA-4 blockade in lung cancer. Produced via immunoSEQ multiplex PCR; TCRdb's table is partial and in-frame only. The table has some 80,000 clones, 78% seen once; the top ten hold approximately 22%. This material consisted of peripheral blood, taken from a patient treated with radiotherapy plus ipilimumab. The receptors shown here come from a human donor with non-small cell lung cancer whose response to radiotherapy plus ipilimumab could not be evaluated. Some clones in this sample may be carry-over from other donors' samples.

A few counts support this clone. The chain is built from TRBV7-2 and TRBJ2-1; 9 nucleotides line up with TRBD2. Germline V lookup: CDR1 SGHTA, CDR2 FQGNSA. After removal of 8 bases from V and 7 bases from J, the junction contained 12 bases not matched to a gene. The length of the CDR3 is 15 residues. CDR3 sequence: CASRPIAGVLNEQFF. CDR3 bases: TGTGCCAGCCGACCTATAGCGGGGGTTCTTAATGAGCAGTTCTTC.

This chain uses TRBV7-2 with TRBJ1-2; 7 nucleotides agree with TRBD1. Germline V gene data show CDR1 as SGHTA and CDR2 as FQGNSA. With 5 bases clipped from V and 0 bases from J, the junction kept 9 bases outside the gene matches. The CDR3 has 16 residues. The CDR3 region is CASSPTGTVTNYGYTF. CDR3 bases: TGTGCCAGCAGCCCGACAGGGACAGTTACTAACTATGGCTACACCTTC.

The count of this clone is one. V and J are TRBV5-1 and TRBJ2-3; 8 bases align to TRBD2. The germline CDR1 and CDR2 sequences are SGHRS and YFSETQ. Trimming at V came to 0 bases and at J to 8 bases, leaving 5 bases not matched to a gene. This CDR3 is 14 amino acids long. The CDR3, as DNA: TGCGCCAGCAGCTTGGGAGCGGGGGACGGTACGCAGTATTTT. It yields the protein CASSLGAGDGTQYF.

This clone has more than one count but fewer than ten. The rearrangement links TRBV5-1 to TRBJ1-3, with a weak D call TRBD1 (6 bases). With 2 bases removed from V and 2 bases from J, the gap between germline ends came to 11 bases. This CDR3 is built from 15 residues. The germline CDR1 and CDR2 sequences are SGHRS and YFSETQ. The CDR3 is CASSLNAGAGNTIYF. DNA of the CDR3: TGCGCCAGCAGCTTAAACGCAGGGGCTGGAAACACCATATATTTT.

The chain combines TRBV2 with TRBJ1-6; D gene uncertain. This CDR3 region has 13 residues. CDR1 is SNHLY and CDR2 is FYNNEI in the germline V gene. V gave up 6 bases and J gave up 11 bases, with 14 bases separating them. The CDR3 nucleotides read TGTGCCAGCAGCGCAGCGGCCGGAACACCCCTCCACTTT. It specifies CASSAAAGTPLHF.

The chain carries TRBV5-4 and TRBJ1-1; D perhaps matches TRBD1 (6 bases). Trimming cost V 3 bases and J 11 bases, with 14 bases left between them. The CDR3 is 12 residues long. Germline V gene data show CDR1 as SGHNT and CDR2 as YYREEE (reference sequence). In DNA, the CDR3 is TGTGCCAGCAGCTGGGGGCCAACAGGGGCTTTCTTT. It is translated as CASSWGPTGAFF.

As DNA, the CDR3 is TGTGCCAGTAGCCCGACAGGGACCGGTTTTGGTGGCTACACCTTC. It codes for CASSPTGTGFGGYTF. This chain links TRBV19 with TRBJ1-2; TRBD1 matches 7 bases. J gave up 7 bases and V 6 bases, and 14 bases lay outside the gene matches. Germline assignment: CDR1 LNHDA and CDR2 SQIVND (reference sequence). CDR3 length: 15 residues.

The J gene is TRBJ2-7, the V gene TRBV11-3, with 8 bases aligning to TRBD1. This CDR3 is built from 14 residues. CDR1 and CDR2 (germline): SGHNT, YENEEA. Losses at the gene ends were 2 bases for V and 3 bases for J; bases not matched to a gene: 3. The chain's CDR3 is CASSLYGQGYEQYF. CDR3 in DNA: TGTGCCAGCAGCTTATATGGACAGGGCTACGAGCAGTACTTC.

This chain joins TRBV2 and TRBJ1-2, with 7 positions matching TRBD1. Germline assignment: CDR1 SNHLY and CDR2 FYNNEI. The CDR3 is 14 residues long. Trimming at V came to 5 bases and at J to 4 bases, leaving 7 bases not matched to a gene. The CDR3 DNA follows: TGTGCCAGCAGTAACGACGGACAGGTCTATGGCTACACCTTC. Its protein product is CASSNDGQVYGYTF.

The chain couples TRBV28 to TRBJ1-1, with a tentative D call TRBD1 (6 bases). Germline V gene data show CDR1 as MDHEN and CDR2 as SYDVKM. This CDR3 contains 14 residues. V lost 11 bases and J lost 2, with 18 bases in between. The CDR3 loop reads CAVDRLLGNTEAFF. The CDR3, as DNA: TGTGCCGTGGACAGACTGCTGGGCAACACTGAAGCTTTCTTT.

The table lists this clone with a few counts. CDR3 in amino acids: CASSLVGGANTEAFF. CDR3 bases: TGTGCCAGCAGCTTAGTAGGGGGCGCGAACACTGAAGCTTTCTTT. J is TRBJ1-1 and V is TRBV7-6; TRBD1 matches at 7 bases. Germline CDR1 reads SGHVS; CDR2 reads FNYEAQ. The CDR3 is 15 amino acids. Trimming took 1 base from V and 1 from J; bases not matched to a gene: 3.

This chain connects TRBV19 to TRBJ1-1; TRBD1 matches at 10 bases. V lost 5 bases to trimming and J lost 9 bases; unmatched junction nucleotides: 15. Germline CDR1 and CDR2: LNHDA and SQIVND (reference sequence). CDR3 size: 16 residues. CDR3 in amino acids: CASSEFRRDRGLKAFF. CDR3 nucleotides: TGTGCCAGTAGTGAATTCCGCCGGGACAGGGGCCTCAAAGCTTTCTTT.

The chain carries TRBV7-2 and TRBJ2-1; TRBD2 is a possible D gene (7 bases). CDR3 length: 15 amino acids. The germline CDR1 and CDR2 sequences are SGHTA and FQGNSA. Trimming took off 3 bases at V and 6 bases at J, with 15 bases between the two ends. DNA for the CDR3: TGTGCCAGCAGCTTCGTGGGGGGGCCGGGCAATGAGCAGTTCTTC. Residues: CASSFVGGPGNEQFF. Variable domain in full (rest from reference TRBV7-2 and TRBJ2-1): GAGVSQSPSNKVTEKGKDVELRCDPISGHTALYWYRQSLGQGLEFLIYFQGNSAPDKSGLPSDRFSAERTGGSVSTLTIQRTQQEDSAVYLCASSFVGGPGNEQFFGPGTRLTVL.

This chain connects TRBV5-1 to TRBJ2-7, with D possibly being TRBD1 (7 bases). Germline V lookup: CDR1 SGHRS, CDR2 YFSETQ. Trimming took 2 bases from V and 3 from J, leaving 18 bases between them. The CDR3 extends over 16 amino acids. The CDR3: CASSFPLQGEDYEQYF. As DNA, the CDR3 is TGCGCCAGCAGCTTTCCGCTCCAGGGGGAGGACTACGAGCAGTACTTC.

This rearrangement joins TRBV29-1 to TRBJ1-5; 9 nucleotides match TRBD1. The CDR3 loop spans 14 amino acids. Germline-derived CDR1 and CDR2 are SQVTM and ANQGSEA. The V gene end was trimmed by 4 bases and the J gene end by 4 bases; junction bases not matched to a gene: 5. The CDR3 sequence: CSVGAGTGNQPQHF. The CDR3 nucleotides read TGCAGCGTTGGTGCGGGGACAGGGAATCAGCCCCAGCATTTT.

This rearrangement joins TRBV5-1 to TRBJ2-7; 9 nucleotides match TRBD2. CDR1 SGHRS and CDR2 YFSETQ come from the germline V gene. V lost 1 base, J lost 1 base, and 6 bases stayed unmatched. The CDR3 contains 16 residues. The CDR3 reads CASSLPGGGGSYEQYF. In DNA form, the CDR3 reads TGCGCCAGCAGCTTGCCTGGCGGGGGGGGATCCTACGAGCAGTACTTC. The whole variable domain, filled in from reference TRBV5-1 and TRBJ2-7, reads KAGVTQTPRYLIKTRGQQVTLSCSPISGHRSVSWYQQTPGQGLQFLFEYFSETQRNKGNFPGRFSGRQFSNSRSEMNVSTLELGDSALYLCASSLPGGGGSYEQYFGPGTRLTVT.

V usage is TRBV9 and J usage is TRBJ1-2; 8 nucleotides agree with TRBD1. Germline lookup yields CDR1 SGDLS and CDR2 YYNGEE. CDR3 size: 15 residues. The V segment lost 4 bases and the J segment 3 bases; nucleotides outside the gene matches: 8. The CDR3 protein is CASSSGTGKDYGYTF. DNA of the CDR3: TGTGCCAGCAGCTCTGGGACAGGAAAGGACTATGGCTACACCTTC.

In this sample, this clone turned up a few times. The chain carries TRBV5-6 and TRBJ2-1, with no clear D. The CDR3 runs 14 residues. Germline V gene data show CDR1 as SGHDT and CDR2 as YYEEEE. With 3 bases removed from V and 7 bases from J, the gap between germline ends came to 14 bases. For the CDR3, the DNA is TGTGCCAGCAGCTCGGGTACCTTGGCGAATGAGCAGTTCTTC. It is translated as CASSSGTLANEQFF.

The V call is TRBV7-2, the J call TRBJ1-1; D not certain. The germline V gene has CDR1 SGHTA and CDR2 FQGNSA. This CDR3 region has 14 residues. Trimming cost V 6 bases and J 0 bases, with 11 bases left between them. The CDR3 protein is CASSSAQMNTEAFF. The CDR3 DNA follows: TGTGCCAGCAGTTCAGCGCAAATGAACACTGAAGCTTTCTTT.

The CDR3 reads CASSPNGQGMSGYTF. In DNA, the CDR3 is TGTGCCAGCTCGCCCAATGGACAGGGAATGAGTGGCTACACCTTC. This rearrangement joins TRBV18 to TRBJ1-2; TRBD1 matches at 8 bases. Unmatched junction bases numbered 13, after V lost 6 bases and J lost 7 bases. Per the germline V gene, CDR1 is KGHSH and CDR2 is LQKENI. The CDR3 spans 15 residues. The full variable domain, its missing parts supplied by reference TRBV18 and TRBJ1-2, is NAGVMQNPRHLVRRRGQEARLRCSPMKGHSHVYWYRQLPEEGLKFMVYLQKENIIDESGMPKERFSAEFPKEGPSILRIQQVVRGDSAAYFCASSPNGQGMSGYTFGSGTRLTVV.

This chain connects TRBV19 to TRBJ2-5; 12 bases line up with TRBD2. This CDR3 has 15 amino acids. V lost 4 bases to trimming and J lost 5 bases; unmatched junction nucleotides: 5. The germline CDR1 and CDR2 sequences are LNHDA and SQIVND (reference sequence). As DNA, the CDR3 is TGTGCCAGTAGTACCCTAGCGGGGGGGCAGGAGACCCAGTACTTC. It encodes CASSTLAGGQETQYF.

This clone counts as medium-sized. This rearrangement joins TRBV19 to TRBJ1-4, with D perhaps TRBD1 (5 bases). V lost 4 bases and J 8 bases, leaving 17 bases between the germline ends. This CDR3 spans 15 amino acids. Germline V gene data show CDR1 as LNHDA and CDR2 as SQIVND (reference sequence). This CDR3 is CASSKQAARGEKLFF. CDR3 nucleotides: TGTGCCAGTAGTAAACAGGCCGCGCGGGGGGAAAAACTGTTTTTT.

The chain uses TRBV11-2 and TRBJ2-7; 7 nucleotides line up with TRBD1. The trim removed 5 bases at V and 6 bases at J, leaving 4 bases unmatched. There are 12 residues in the CDR3. Germline V gives CDR1 SGHAT, CDR2 FQNNGV. The CDR3 DNA follows: TGTGCCAGCAGCGTGACAGGGCCCGAGCAGTACTTC. This encodes CASSVTGPEQYF.